Below are 13 T cell receptor beta chains sequenced from a single sample in a study of STAT5B mutations in CD4+ large granular lymphocyte leukemia. Libraries were prepared by immunoSEQ multiplex PCR; TCRdb keeps only in-frame clonotypes and omits some of them. The sample records fewer than 35,000 clones, approximately 69% being singletons. The material sequenced was CD4+ T cells from blood buffy coats. The source of these receptors is a human donor in good health.

The chain combines TRBV5-1 with TRBJ2-1; D remains ambiguous. In germline, CDR1 is SGHRS, CDR2 YFSETQ. The CDR3 consists of 14 residues. Between the trimmed V and J ends, which lost 1 base and 1 base, there was a span of 6 bases. CDR3 DNA: TGCGCCAGCAGCTTGATGAAATCCTACAATGAGCAGTTCTTC. Translation: CASSLMKSYNEQFF.

This chain connects TRBV4-1 to TRBJ1-3; possible D gene TRBD1, 6 bases. The germline gives CDR1 MGHRA, CDR2 YSYEKL. The CDR3 loop spans 18 amino acids. The V end was cut by 0 bases, the J end by 4 bases, with 19 bases between. The chain's CDR3 is CASSQEAEGAGAGNTIYF. The CDR3 DNA is TGCGCCAGCAGCCAAGAAGCGGAAGGGGCAGGGGCCGGAAACACCATATATTTT.

The CDR3 nucleotides are TGCGCCAGCAGCTCGGGGGGGCCTGGGGATGAGCAGTTCTTC. It yields the protein CASSSGGPGDEQFF. This chain connects TRBV5-1 to TRBJ2-1, with 8 bases identical to TRBD2. This CDR3 is 14 amino acids long. V dropped 3 bases and J dropped 8; count of bases not matched to a gene: 7. Germline-derived CDR1 and CDR2 are SGHRS and YFSETQ.

The chain links TRBV5-1 to TRBJ2-7, with no clear D. The V end was cut by 1 base, the J end by 0 bases, with 8 bases between. From germline, CDR1 is SGHRS and CDR2 YFSETQ. The CDR3 has 14 residues. Here the CDR3 reads CASSLMSASYEQYF. The DNA of the CDR3 is TGCGCCAGCAGCTTGATGTCTGCCTCCTACGAGCAGTACTTC. Variable domain in full (rest from reference TRBV5-1 and TRBJ2-7): KAGVTQTPRYLIKTRGQQVTLSCSPISGHRSVSWYQQTPGQGLQFLFEYFSETQRNKGNFPGRFSGRQFSNSRSEMNVSTLELGDSALYLCASSLMSASYEQYFGPGTRLTVT.

The chain is built from TRBV5-8 and TRBJ1-5, with D tentatively TRBD1 (5 bases). The CDR3 extends over 14 amino acids. Germline lookup yields CDR1 SGHTS and CDR2 YDEGEE. V was trimmed by 6 bases and J by 5 bases, leaving 15 bases between them. CDR3 sequence reads: CASTDTGTYQPQHF. The CDR3 bases are TGTGCCAGCACTGACACCGGGACCTATCAGCCCCAGCATTTT.

V is TRBV25-1 and J is TRBJ2-3; 10 bases fit TRBD2. Germline-derived CDR1 and CDR2 are MGHDK and SYGVNS. The J segment lost 4 bases and the V segment lost 3 bases, leaving 1 base of the junction unmatched. The CDR3 has 14 amino acids. The CDR3 DNA reads TGTGCCAGCAGTGACAGCGGGGGGGCAGATACGCAGTATTTT. Residues: CASSDSGGADTQYF. The variable domain in full, with the rest retrieved from reference TRBV25-1 and TRBJ2-3, is EADIYQTPRYLVIGTGKKITLECSQTMGHDKMYWYQQDPGMELHLIHYSYGVNSTEKGDLSSESTVSRIRTEHFPLTLESARPSHTSQYLCASSDSGGADTQYFGPGTRLTVL.

This clone was recorded a few times. This chain links TRBV4-2 with TRBJ2-7; D possibly corresponds to TRBD1 (5 bases). CDR1 LGHNA and CDR2 YNFKEQ come from the germline V gene. The CDR3 consists of 14 residues. V was trimmed by 4 bases and J by 2 bases, leaving 12 bases between them. The CDR3 coding sequence is TGTGCCAGCAGCCCGCCGGCAGGGCCCTACGAGCAGTACTTC. Amino acids: CASSPPAGPYEQYF.

This chain links TRBV7-9 with TRBJ2-2; D may be TRBD1 (5 bases). This CDR3 region has 15 residues. V gave up 3 bases and J gave up 2 bases, with 10 bases separating them. Germline V lookup: CDR1 SEHNR, CDR2 FQNEAQ (reference sequence). CDR3: CASSFPRTNTGELFF. DNA of the CDR3: TGTGCCAGCAGCTTCCCCAGGACAAACACCGGGGAGCTGTTTTTT.

Only a few counts were recorded for this clone. The V and J genes are TRBV9 and TRBJ1-2; D remains ambiguous. Trimming left V 0 bases short and J 7 bases short, with 13 bases between. This CDR3 spans 14 amino acids. Per the germline V gene, CDR1 is SGDLS and CDR2 is YYNGEE. The CDR3 sequence: CASSVAGGRGGYTF. Here the CDR3 DNA reads TGTGCCAGCAGCGTAGCTGGAGGTCGAGGTGGCTACACCTTC. Variable domain in full (rest from reference TRBV9 and TRBJ1-2): DSGVTQTPKHLITATGQRVTLRCSPRSGDLSVYWYQQSLDQGLQFLIQYYNGEERAKGNILERFSAQQFPDLHSELNLSSLELGDSALYFCASSVAGGRGGYTFGSGTRLTVV.

The CDR3 reads CASSTRSSGEQTQYF. CDR3 bases: TGTGCCAGCAGCACCCGTAGTAGCGGGGAACAGACCCAGTACTTC. The chain carries TRBV9 and TRBJ2-5, with 8 bases that match TRBD2. CDR3 length: 15 amino acids. Germline CDR1 is SGDLS and CDR2 is YYNGEE. The V and J ends lost 4 bases and 6 bases, in that order; junction bases with no gene match: 11.

A single count supports this clone. The rearrangement links TRBV10-1 to TRBJ2-7; D is undetermined. Germline CDR1 WNHNN, CDR2 SYGVQD (reference sequence). The CDR3 loop spans 13 amino acids. The V gene lost 4 bases and the J gene lost 3 bases, with 10 bases spanning the gap. The CDR3 DNA is TGCGCCAGCAGTGCGGGCTCAAGCTACGAGCAGTACTTC. Its translation: CASSAGSSYEQYF.

This clone occurred a few times. CDR3 sequence: CASSLEQGQEKLFF. The CDR3 DNA reads as TGTGCCAGCTCACTCGAACAGGGCCAGGAAAAACTGTTTTTT. This chain joins TRBV18 and TRBJ1-4, with D perhaps matching TRBD1 (6 bases). The V end lost 4 bases, the J end lost 8 bases, and 14 bases lay between the germline ends. The CDR3 totals 14 residues. Looked up from germline, CDR1 is KGHSH and CDR2 is LQKENI.

The rearrangement links TRBV7-2 to TRBJ2-7; TRBD1 might be the D (5 bases). The germline V and J ends were trimmed by 8 bases and 2 bases, with 13 bases remaining between them. Looked up from germline, CDR1 is SGHTA and CDR2 is FQGNSA. The CDR3 loop spans 13 amino acids. The CDR3 protein is CASARVDTYEQYF. As DNA, the CDR3 is TGTGCCAGCGCCCGGGTGGACACCTACGAGCAGTACTTC.